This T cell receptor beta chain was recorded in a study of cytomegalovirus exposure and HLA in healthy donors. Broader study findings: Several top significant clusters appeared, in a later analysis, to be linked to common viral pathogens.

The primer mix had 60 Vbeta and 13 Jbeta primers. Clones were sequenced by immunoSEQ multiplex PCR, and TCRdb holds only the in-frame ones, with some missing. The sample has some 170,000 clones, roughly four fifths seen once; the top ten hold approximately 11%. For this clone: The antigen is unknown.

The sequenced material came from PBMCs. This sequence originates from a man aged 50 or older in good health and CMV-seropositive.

CDR3 in amino acids: CASSTTRGLENEQFF. In DNA, the CDR3 is TGTGCCAGTAGTACGACTAGAGGGTTGGAAAATGAGCAGTTCTTC. This sequence joins TRBV19 and TRBJ2-1, with D possibly matching TRBD2 (6 bases). CDR3 length equals 15 residues. V dropped 4 bases and J dropped 7 bases, with 17 bases sitting between them. Germline CDR1 reads LNHDA; CDR2 reads SQIVND (reference sequence).